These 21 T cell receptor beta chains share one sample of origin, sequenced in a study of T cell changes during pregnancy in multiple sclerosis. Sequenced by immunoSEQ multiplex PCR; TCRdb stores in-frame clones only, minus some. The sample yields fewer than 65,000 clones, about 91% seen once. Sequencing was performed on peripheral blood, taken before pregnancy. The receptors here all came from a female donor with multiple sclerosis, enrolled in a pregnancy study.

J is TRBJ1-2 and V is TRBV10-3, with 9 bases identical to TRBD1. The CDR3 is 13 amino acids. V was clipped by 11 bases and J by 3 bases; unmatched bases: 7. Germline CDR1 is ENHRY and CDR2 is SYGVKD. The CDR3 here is CALGTGNDYGYTF. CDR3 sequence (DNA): TGTGCCCTTGGGACAGGGAACGACTATGGCTACACCTTC.

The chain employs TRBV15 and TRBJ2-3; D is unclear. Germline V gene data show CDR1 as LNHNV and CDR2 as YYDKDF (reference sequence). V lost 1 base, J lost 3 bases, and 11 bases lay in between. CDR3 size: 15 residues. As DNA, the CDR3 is TGTGCCACCAGCAGAGGCATTCCGGAGACAGATACGCAGTATTTT. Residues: CATSRGIPETDTQYF.

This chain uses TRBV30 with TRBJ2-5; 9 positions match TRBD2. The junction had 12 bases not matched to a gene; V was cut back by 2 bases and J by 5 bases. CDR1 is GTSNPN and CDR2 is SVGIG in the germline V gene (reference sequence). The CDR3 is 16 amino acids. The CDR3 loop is CAWSIPRGGALETQYF. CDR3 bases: TGTGCCTGGAGTATCCCCCGCGGGGGGGCCTTGGAGACCCAGTACTTC. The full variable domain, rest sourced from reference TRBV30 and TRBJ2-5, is SQTIHQWPATLVQPVGSPLSLECTVEGTSNPNLYWYRQAAGRGLQLLFYSVGIGQISSEVPQNLSASRPQDRQFILSSKKLLLSDSGFYLCAWSIPRGGALETQYFGPGTRLLVL.

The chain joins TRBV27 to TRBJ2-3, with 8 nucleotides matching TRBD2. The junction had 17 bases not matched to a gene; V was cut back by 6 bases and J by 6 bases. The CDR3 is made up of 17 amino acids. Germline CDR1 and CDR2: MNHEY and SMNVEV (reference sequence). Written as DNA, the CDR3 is TGTGCCAGCAGCTCCGCCGGCTTAGCGGGGTGGGCTGATACGCAGTATTTT. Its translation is CASSSAGLAGWADTQYF.

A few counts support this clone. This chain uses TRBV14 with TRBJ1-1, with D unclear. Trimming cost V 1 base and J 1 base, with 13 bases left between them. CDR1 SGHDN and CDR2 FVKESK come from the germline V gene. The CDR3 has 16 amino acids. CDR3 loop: CASSQVGLAQNTEAFF. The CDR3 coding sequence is TGTGCCAGCAGCCAAGTCGGGCTAGCACAGAACACTGAAGCTTTCTTT.

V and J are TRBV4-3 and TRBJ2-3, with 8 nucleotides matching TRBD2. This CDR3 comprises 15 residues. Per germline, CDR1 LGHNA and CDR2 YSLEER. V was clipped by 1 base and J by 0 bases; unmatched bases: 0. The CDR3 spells CASSQGLASTDTQYF. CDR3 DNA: TGCGCCAGCAGCCAAGGACTAGCGAGCACAGATACGCAGTATTTT.

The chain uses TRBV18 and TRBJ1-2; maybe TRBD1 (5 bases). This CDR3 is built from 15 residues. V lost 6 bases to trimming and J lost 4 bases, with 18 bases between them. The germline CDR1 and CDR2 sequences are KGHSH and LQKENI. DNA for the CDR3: TGTGCCAGCTCGTCCAAGGAGTCAGGGATCTATGGCTACACCTTC. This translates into CASSSKESGIYGYTF. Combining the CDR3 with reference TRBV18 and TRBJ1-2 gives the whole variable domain NAGVMQNPRHLVRRRGQEARLRCSPMKGHSHVYWYRQLPEEGLKFMVYLQKENIIDESGMPKERFSAEFPKEGPSILRIQQVVRGDSAAYFCASSSKESGIYGYTFGSGTRLTVV.

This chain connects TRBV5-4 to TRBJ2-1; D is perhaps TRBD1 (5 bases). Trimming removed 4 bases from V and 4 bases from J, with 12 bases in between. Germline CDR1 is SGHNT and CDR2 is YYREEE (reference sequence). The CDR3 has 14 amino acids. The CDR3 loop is CASSEDRVYNEQFF. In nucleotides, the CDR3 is TGTGCCAGCAGCGAAGACAGAGTTTACAATGAGCAGTTCTTC.

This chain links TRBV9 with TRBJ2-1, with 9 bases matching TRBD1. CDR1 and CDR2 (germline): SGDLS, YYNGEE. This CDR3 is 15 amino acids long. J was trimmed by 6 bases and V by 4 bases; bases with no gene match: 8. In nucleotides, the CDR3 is TGTGCCAGCAGCCCTCGGGACAGGGAGTCCAATGAGCAGTTCTTC. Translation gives CASSPRDRESNEQFF. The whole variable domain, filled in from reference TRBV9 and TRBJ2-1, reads DSGVTQTPKHLITATGQRVTLRCSPRSGDLSVYWYQQSLDQGLQFLIQYYNGEERAKGNILERFSAQQFPDLHSELNLSSLELGDSALYFCASSPRDRESNEQFFGPGTRLTVL.

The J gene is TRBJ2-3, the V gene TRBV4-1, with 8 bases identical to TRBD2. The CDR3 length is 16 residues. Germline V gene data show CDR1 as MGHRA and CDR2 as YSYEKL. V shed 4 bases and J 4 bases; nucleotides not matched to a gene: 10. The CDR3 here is CASSPLERGFPDTQYF. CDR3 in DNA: TGCGCCAGCAGCCCTTTGGAGCGGGGGTTCCCAGATACGCAGTATTTT.

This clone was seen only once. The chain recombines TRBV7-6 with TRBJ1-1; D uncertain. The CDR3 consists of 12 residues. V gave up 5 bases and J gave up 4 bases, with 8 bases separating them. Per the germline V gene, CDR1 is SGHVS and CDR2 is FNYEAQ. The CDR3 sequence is CASSPVRTEAFF. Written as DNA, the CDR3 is TGTGCCAGCAGCCCCGTTCGCACTGAAGCTTTCTTT.

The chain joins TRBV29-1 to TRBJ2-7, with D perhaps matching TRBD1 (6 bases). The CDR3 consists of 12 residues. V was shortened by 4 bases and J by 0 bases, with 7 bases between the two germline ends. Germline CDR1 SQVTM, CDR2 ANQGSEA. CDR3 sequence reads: CSVGTASYEQYF. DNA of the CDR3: TGCAGCGTTGGGACAGCCTCCTACGAGCAGTACTTC.

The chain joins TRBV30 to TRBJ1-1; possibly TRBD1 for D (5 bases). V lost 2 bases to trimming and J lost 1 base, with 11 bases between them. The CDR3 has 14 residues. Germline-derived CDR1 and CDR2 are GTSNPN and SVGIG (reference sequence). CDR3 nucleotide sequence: TGTGCCTGGAGTAGGTGGCAGGGGAACACTGAAGCTTTCTTT. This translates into CAWSRWQGNTEAFF.

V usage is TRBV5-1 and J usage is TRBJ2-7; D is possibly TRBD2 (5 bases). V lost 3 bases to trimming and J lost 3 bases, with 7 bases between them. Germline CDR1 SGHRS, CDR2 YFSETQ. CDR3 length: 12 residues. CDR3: CASSWTGYEQYF. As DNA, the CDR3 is TGCGCCAGCAGCTGGACTGGCTACGAGCAGTACTTC.

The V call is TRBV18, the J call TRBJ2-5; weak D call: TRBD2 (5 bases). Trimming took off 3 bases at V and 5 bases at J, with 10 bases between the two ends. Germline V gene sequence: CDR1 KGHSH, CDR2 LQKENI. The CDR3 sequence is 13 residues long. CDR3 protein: CASSPDSGETQYF. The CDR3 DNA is TGTGCCAGCTCACCGGACTCGGGGGAGACCCAGTACTTC.

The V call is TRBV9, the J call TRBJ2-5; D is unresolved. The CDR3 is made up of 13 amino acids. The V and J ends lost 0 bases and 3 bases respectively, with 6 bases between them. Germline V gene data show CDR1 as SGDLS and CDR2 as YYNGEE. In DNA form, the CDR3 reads TGTGCCAGCAGCGTAGGCAGCGAAGAGACCCAGTACTTC. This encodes CASSVGSEETQYF.

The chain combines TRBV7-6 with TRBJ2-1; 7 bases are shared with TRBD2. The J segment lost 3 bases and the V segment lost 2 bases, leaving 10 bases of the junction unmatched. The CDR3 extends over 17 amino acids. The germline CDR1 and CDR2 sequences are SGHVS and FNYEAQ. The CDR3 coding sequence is TGTGCCAGCAGCTTATTCCAAAGCGGGGCAGACTACAATGAGCAGTTCTTC. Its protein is CASSLFQSGADYNEQFF.

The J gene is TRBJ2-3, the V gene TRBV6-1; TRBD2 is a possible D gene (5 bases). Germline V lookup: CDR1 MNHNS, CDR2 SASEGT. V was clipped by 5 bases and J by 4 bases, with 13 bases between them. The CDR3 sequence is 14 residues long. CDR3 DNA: TGTGCCAGCAGTCACCAGTCCGGGGCAGATACGCAGTATTTT. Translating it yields CASSHQSGADTQYF.

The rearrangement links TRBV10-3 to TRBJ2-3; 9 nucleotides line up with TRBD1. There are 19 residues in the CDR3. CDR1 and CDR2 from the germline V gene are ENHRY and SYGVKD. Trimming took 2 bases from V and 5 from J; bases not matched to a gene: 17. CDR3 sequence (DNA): TGTGCCATCAGTGAGATGGGGGGTGGGACAGGGCACCCCAGAGATACGCAGTATTTT. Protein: CAISEMGGGTGHPRDTQYF.

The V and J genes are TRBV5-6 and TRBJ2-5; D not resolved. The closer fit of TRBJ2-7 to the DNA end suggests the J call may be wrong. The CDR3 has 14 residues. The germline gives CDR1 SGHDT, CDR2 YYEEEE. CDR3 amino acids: CASSLAMRSYEQYF. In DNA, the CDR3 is TGTGCCAGCAGCTTGGCAATGCGCTCCTACGAGCAGTACTTC.

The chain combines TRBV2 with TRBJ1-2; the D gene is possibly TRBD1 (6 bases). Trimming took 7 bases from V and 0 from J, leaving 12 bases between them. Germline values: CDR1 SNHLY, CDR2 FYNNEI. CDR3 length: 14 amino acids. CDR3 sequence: CASIQGGSNYGYTF. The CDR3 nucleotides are TGTGCCAGCATCCAAGGGGGTTCTAACTATGGCTACACCTTC.